The subject of this entry is one T cell receptor beta chain. The specificity of this receptor is unknown. No much larger clonotype is one base removed from it; base qualities were not supplied. Using the deep immunoSEQ assay, TCR CDR3 regions were amplified from genomic DNA by multiplex PCR. Extracted genomic DNA from each cell subset was distributed evenly across all wells of several immunoSEQ 96-well plates, and each plate was treated as a replicate. For sorted subsets, roughly 190 ng of genomic DNA, equivalent to some 33,000 T cell genomes, went into each replicate PCR. The purified libraries were quantified using a Qubit 3.0 fluorometer, sized with a Bioanalyzer 2100, and then quantified again using the KAPA Library Quantification kit. Every immunoSEQ 96-well plate was sequenced on a separate single-read 150-cycle Illumina NextSeq 550 flow cell. From the authors' description of their analysis: Because the immunoSEQ output included only junctional sequences and no quality scores, the filtering could not be the same as the filtering used for full-length reads. To assign V/J genes and CDR3, sequences were annotated using PyIR, a Python wrapper for IgBLAST v1.9, with IMGT germline references. Reads with weak V/J assignments (E-value above 1e-6), missing CDR3, stop codons, out-of-frame junctions, or ambiguous translated residues were removed. V3J clonotypes were defined by identical inferred V gene, J gene, and CDR3 amino acid sequence. Percentage overlap between repertoires was computed as shared unique clonotypes divided by the size of the smaller repertoire. Three approaches were used to assess repertoire richness: RTK rarefaction, the Chao1 estimator, and Recon v2.1 estimates of unobserved clonotypes. Generation probabilities for all TCRbeta clonotypes obtained by the gDNA method from a few donors were computed using OLGA. The source is immuneACCESS, and TCRdb retained only in-frame sequences with V and J called. Part of the clones is not carried over; for the studies checked, unresolved V genes explain less than half of this, and the remainder is unexplained. V and J calls and clone size are given by that table; D and trimming were obtained from the DNA. The sample records some 2,000,000 clones, over 85% of which are singletons. The ten largest clones take up 1.1% of the sample.

The data stem from a study of shared clonotypes between healthy human individuals (dated by TCRdb to between 2020 and 2021). For context, the study as a whole: A few men and a couple of women, aged 18 to 49 years, made up the cohort. For each donor, CD4 naive and CD4 memory were each run on three plates, CD8 naive on two plates, and CD8 memory on one plate. Blood TCR repertoires of roughly 5 healthy adults were deeply sequenced to estimate repertoire size and the extent of clonotype sharing between individuals. Different laboratories and diverse techniques were used to prepare libraries and sequence TCR repertoires, to increase sequencing depth and limit assay-specific biases. Each donor's leukapheresis produced roughly between about 0.85 and 10 billion PBMCs.

CD8 naive samples were CD45RO-negative cells positively selected for CCR7, giving a CD45RA+CCR7+ population that excluded TemRA cells. Donors were healthy HIV-negative adults with no recently reported acute infections or vaccinations. Every donor was a Caucasian adult living in Nashville, Tennessee, USA. Blood was collected by leukapheresis, and PBMCs were isolated by Ficoll-Histopaque density gradient centrifugation and then cryopreserved in liquid nitrogen vapor phase. Analytical flow cytometry was used to check the purity and quantity of each magnetically sorted T cell population. Genomic DNA was isolated from each sorted fraction and quantified by UV absorbance on a Nanodrop 2000c. Trimming accounts for 0 bases at V and 2 bases at J, while the number of junction bases matched to no gene is 6. Its CDR3 holds 17 amino acids, cysteine through phenylalanine. Of the read, only the CDR3 DNA is kept; its 51 bases are in frame from base 1. CDR1 is given as SNHLY and CDR2 as FYNNEI, both from the germline V gene.

Study-wide findings and limitations: The genetic and exposure-history diversity represented was limited by the small number of donors. Sampling was restricted to blood, and TCR repertoires in tissues likely differ from the TCR repertoires found in blood. Naive subsets generally had larger estimated clonotype richness than memory subsets. When a few donors were compared, the shared fraction of clonotypes was about 5% for naive CD4, roughly 3.4% for naive CD8, 2.3% for memory CD4, and 0.3% to 0.5% for memory CD8. Clonotypes shared by all four sorted-subset donors showed higher generation probabilities than non-shared clonotypes. Pairwise subsampling indicated that sequencing depth was expected to affect the degree of clonotype sharing among donors. Rarefaction of sorted-subset datasets indicated incomplete sequencing despite the large sequencing depth.

This receptor was obtained from a young man in good health. The chain uses TRBV2 and TRBJ2-3; TRBD2 lines up with 9 middle nucleotides. Sequencing input: naive CD8+ T cells sorted from blood. Sample cell subset or site, as interpreted from the label and publication: CD45RA+CCR7+. The DNA sequence reads TGTGCCAGCAGTGAAGCATTCGCGGGGGGGAACACAGATACGCAGTATTTT. It is translated as CASSEAFAGGNTDTQYF.